These 17 T cell receptor beta chains were all obtained from the same sample, sequenced in a study of beta chain features in type 1 diabetes. Reverse transcription of all isolated RNA meant that expressed TCRB transcripts were sequenced. The protocol was immunoSEQ multiplex PCR, while the TCRdb copy is restricted to in-frame clones and leaves out a portion. The data show some 10,000 clones, 70% to 80% seen once. Input material: Tregs from blood. The receptors were sampled from a woman under 30 in good health.

This chain connects TRBV7-6 to TRBJ1-2; D is undetermined. This CDR3 has 15 amino acids. V was clipped by 0 bases and J by 2 bases, with 10 bases between them. Germline values: CDR1 SGHVS, CDR2 FNYEAQ. CDR3 in amino acids: CASSLAPGGNYGYTF. DNA for the CDR3: TGTGCCAGCAGCTTAGCGCCGGGAGGGAACTATGGCTACACCTTC.

V usage is TRBV18 and J usage is TRBJ2-5, with D perhaps matching TRBD2 (6 bases). The CDR3 has 16 amino acids. V lost 3 bases and J 2 bases, leaving 16 bases between the germline ends. From germline, CDR1 is KGHSH and CDR2 LQKENI. The CDR3 DNA follows: TGTGCCAGCTCACCCCTGATAGCGGAGTTACAAGAGACCCAGTACTTC. As protein: CASSPLIAELQETQYF. Drawing the rest from reference TRBV18 and TRBJ2-5, the complete variable domain is NAGVMQNPRHLVRRRGQEARLRCSPMKGHSHVYWYRQLPEEGLKFMVYLQKENIIDESGMPKERFSAEFPKEGPSILRIQQVVRGDSAAYFCASSPLIAELQETQYFGPGTRLLVL.

The chain employs TRBV2 and TRBJ1-5; 11 positions agree with TRBD1. The CDR3 has 17 residues. V lost 4 bases and J lost 5; bases outside the gene matches: 10. Germline values: CDR1 SNHLY, CDR2 FYNNEI. The CDR3 region has the DNA TGTGCCAGCAGTGCAGGACAGGGGGCGCGAAGTGATCAGCCCCAGCATTTT. It yields the protein CASSAGQGARSDQPQHF.

CDR3 protein: CASSLFRRPGPANTGELFF. The CDR3 region has the DNA TGTGCCAGCAGTTTATTCCGACGTCCAGGGCCCGCGAACACCGGGGAGCTGTTTTTT. This sequence joins TRBV27 and TRBJ2-2, with TRBD1 as a possible D gene (5 bases). Germline CDR1 MNHEY, CDR2 SMNVEV (reference sequence). Trimming removed 1 base from V and 0 bases from J, with 18 bases in between. The CDR3 spans 19 residues.

The chain combines TRBV7-9 with TRBJ2-5, with TRBD2 as a possible D gene (6 bases). Trimming took off 2 bases at V and 3 bases at J, with 10 bases between the two ends. From germline, CDR1 is SEHNR and CDR2 FQNEAQ (reference sequence). The CDR3 has 14 residues. The CDR3 reads CASSLMGLEETQYF. DNA of the CDR3: TGTGCCAGCAGCTTAATGGGACTCGAAGAGACCCAGTACTTC.

The chain employs TRBV2 and TRBJ2-7; 7 positions agree with TRBD2. Germline V gene sequence: CDR1 SNHLY, CDR2 FYNNEI. The V and J ends lost 1 base and 4 bases, in that order; junction bases with no gene match: 4. This CDR3 contains 14 residues. The CDR3 nucleotides read TGTGCCAGCAGTGAAGGAGGGGAGGGGTACGAGCAGTACTTC. It translates to CASSEGGEGYEQYF.

V usage is TRBV6-5 and J usage is TRBJ2-6; D ambiguous. The CDR3 is 15 residues long. Germline values: CDR1 MNHEY, CDR2 SVGAGI. V was pared by 5 bases and J by 0 bases, with 8 bases between. The CDR3 spells CASSPRFSGANVLTF. CDR3 nucleotides: TGTGCCAGCAGTCCCCGGTTCTCTGGGGCCAACGTCCTGACTTTC.

This chain connects TRBV9 to TRBJ1-4, with unresolved D. Germline V gene sequence: CDR1 SGDLS, CDR2 YYNGEE. The CDR3 loop spans 14 amino acids. The germline V and J ends were trimmed by 2 bases and 7 bases, with 12 bases remaining between them. The CDR3 reads CASSVGNGVEKLFF. The CDR3 nucleotides are TGTGCCAGCAGCGTCGGGAATGGGGTTGAAAAACTGTTTTTT.

This clone was detected only a few times. This chain connects TRBV19 to TRBJ2-7; 10 bases agree with TRBD1. Germline V CDR1 and CDR2: LNHDA, SQIVND (reference sequence). V lost 5 bases and J lost 4; bases outside the gene matches: 8. CDR3 length: 15 residues. CDR3 in amino acids: CASSSGQGREYEQYF. CDR3 sequence (DNA): TGTGCCAGTAGTTCGGGACAGGGGAGAGAGTACGAGCAGTACTTC.

The chain joins TRBV10-1 to TRBJ2-5; 8 bases agree with TRBD1. The CDR3 runs to 13 residues. After removal of 6 bases from V and 3 bases from J, the junction contained 3 bases not matched to a gene. Germline CDR1 reads WNHNN; CDR2 reads SYGVQD (reference sequence). The CDR3 DNA follows: TGCGCCAGCAGAAGGGACAGGAAAGAGACCCAGTACTTC. Translation: CASRRDRKETQYF.

The rearrangement links TRBV7-2 to TRBJ1-2, with a possible D match to TRBD1 (5 bases). CDR3 length: 15 amino acids. V dropped 1 base and J dropped 4 bases, with 13 bases sitting between them. Germline CDR1 SGHTA, CDR2 FQGNSA. As DNA, the CDR3 is TGTGCCAGCAGCTTAGTTGGCCGGACACTCTATGGCTACACCTTC. Protein product: CASSLVGRTLYGYTF.

The gene calls are TRBV6-5 and TRBJ2-4, with a possible D match to TRBD1 (6 bases). Germline-derived CDR1 and CDR2 are MNHEY and SVGAGI. V was pared by 5 bases and J by 6 bases, with 14 bases between. CDR3 length: 14 residues. CDR3 nucleotide sequence: TGTGCCAGCAGTCCCGGGTTAGGGGGAAACATTCAGTACTTC. Residues: CASSPGLGGNIQYF.

The rearrangement links TRBV6-1 to TRBJ2-7, with a tentative D call TRBD1 (5 bases). V lost 1 base and J lost 8, with 18 bases in between. CDR1 is MNHNS and CDR2 is SASEGT in the germline V gene. This CDR3 contains 15 residues. The CDR3: CASSEVGREYGKQYF. The CDR3, as DNA: TGTGCCAGCAGTGAAGTAGGCAGGGAATATGGCAAGCAGTACTTC.

V usage is TRBV30 and J usage is TRBJ2-1; the D is unclear. Germline V CDR1 and CDR2: GTSNPN, SVGIG (reference sequence). This CDR3 has 14 residues. The V and J ends lost 3 bases and 6 bases respectively, with 15 bases between them. CDR3 sequence reads: CAWSVYWSGNEQFF. In DNA form, the CDR3 reads TGTGCCTGGAGCGTTTACTGGAGTGGCAATGAGCAGTTCTTC.

The chain employs TRBV29-1 and TRBJ1-2; D is possibly TRBD1 (6 bases). CDR3 length equals 12 residues. Germline assignment: CDR1 SQVTM and CDR2 ANQGSEA. Trimming removed 7 bases at V and 0 bases at J, with 9 bases between. The CDR3 DNA reads as TGCAGCGCTTGGGGGCCTAACTATGGCTACACCTTC. Residues: CSAWGPNYGYTF.

The DNA of the CDR3 is TGCGCCAGCAGCCCGCGGTCGGGGGGCTACACAGATACGCAGTATTTT. Protein sequence: CASSPRSGGYTDTQYF. V is TRBV5-1 and J is TRBJ2-3, with D tentatively TRBD2 (7 bases). This CDR3 spans 16 amino acids. Trimming pared 4 bases from V and 2 bases from J, leaving 17 bases between. Germline CDR1 and CDR2: SGHRS and YFSETQ.

This clone was recorded only once. Here the CDR3 reads CASSSTSGYSYNEQFF. The CDR3 nucleotides are TGCGCCAGCAGCTCCACTAGCGGGTACTCCTACAATGAGCAGTTCTTC. The rearrangement uses TRBV5-1 and TRBJ2-1, with 9 nucleotides matching TRBD2. CDR3 length equals 16 residues. The germline CDR1 and CDR2 sequences are SGHRS and YFSETQ. Trimming removed 3 bases from V and 0 bases from J; junction bases left unmatched: 4.